Sequencing of this TCR beta chain was carried out in a study of CD8 T cells in Susac syndrome. RNA was extracted with the RNeasy kit, and a quantity of about 0.45 to 1 ug was reverse transcribed using random hexamers. The method of amplification for TCR beta CDR3 was immunoSEQ multiplex PCR, covering 54 Vbeta and 13 Jbeta. One entry per CDR3 protein, called by TCRdb with MiXCR from the immunoSEQ multiplex PCR reads. The sample includes 75,000 to 95,000 distinct CDR3 sequences, roughly 90% of them seen just once. V was cut by 0 bases and J by 0 bases, with 9 bases left in between. The CDR3 runs 16 residues. Germline V gene data show CDR1 as ENHRY and CDR2 as SYGVKD. CD8+ and CD4+ blood T cells underwent TCR beta sequencing. Patients with stable or active relapsing-remitting disease, all of them treatment-naive, made up the multiple sclerosis controls. TEMRA cells were enriched by FACS, while CD8+ and CD4+ T cells were obtained through a negative isolation that was performed magnetically.

The chain combines TRBV10-3 with TRBJ1-5, with a weak D call TRBD1 (5 bases). This TCR came from a human donor with multiple sclerosis. What was sequenced was CD8+ T cells from PBMCs. CDR3 nucleotide sequence: TGTGCCATCAGTGAGTCTAGACAGCTTAGCAATCAGCCCCAGCATTTT. This sequence encodes CAISESRQLSNQPQHF.